Given below is one TCR beta chain in context. Generated by immunoSEQ multiplex PCR, the TCRdb table keeps only in-frame clones and is missing some. The table records 55,000 to 80,000 clones, approximately 94% of them present only once. This sample was included in a study of T cell changes during pregnancy in multiple sclerosis. The CDR3 totals 13 residues. Trimming removed 0 bases from V and 6 bases from J, with 8 bases in between. CDR1 is SGHTA, CDR2 FQGTGA, per germline. The chain joins TRBV7-3 to TRBJ1-1, with D unresolved. The receptor's source is a female donor with multiple sclerosis, enrolled in a pregnancy study. This specimen consisted of CD8+ T cells from peripheral blood mononuclear cells, obtained in the second trimester of pregnancy. This chain's CDR3 is CASSLTGGPEAFF. In DNA form, the CDR3 reads TGTGCCAGCAGCTTAACGGGAGGCCCTGAAGCTTTCTTT.